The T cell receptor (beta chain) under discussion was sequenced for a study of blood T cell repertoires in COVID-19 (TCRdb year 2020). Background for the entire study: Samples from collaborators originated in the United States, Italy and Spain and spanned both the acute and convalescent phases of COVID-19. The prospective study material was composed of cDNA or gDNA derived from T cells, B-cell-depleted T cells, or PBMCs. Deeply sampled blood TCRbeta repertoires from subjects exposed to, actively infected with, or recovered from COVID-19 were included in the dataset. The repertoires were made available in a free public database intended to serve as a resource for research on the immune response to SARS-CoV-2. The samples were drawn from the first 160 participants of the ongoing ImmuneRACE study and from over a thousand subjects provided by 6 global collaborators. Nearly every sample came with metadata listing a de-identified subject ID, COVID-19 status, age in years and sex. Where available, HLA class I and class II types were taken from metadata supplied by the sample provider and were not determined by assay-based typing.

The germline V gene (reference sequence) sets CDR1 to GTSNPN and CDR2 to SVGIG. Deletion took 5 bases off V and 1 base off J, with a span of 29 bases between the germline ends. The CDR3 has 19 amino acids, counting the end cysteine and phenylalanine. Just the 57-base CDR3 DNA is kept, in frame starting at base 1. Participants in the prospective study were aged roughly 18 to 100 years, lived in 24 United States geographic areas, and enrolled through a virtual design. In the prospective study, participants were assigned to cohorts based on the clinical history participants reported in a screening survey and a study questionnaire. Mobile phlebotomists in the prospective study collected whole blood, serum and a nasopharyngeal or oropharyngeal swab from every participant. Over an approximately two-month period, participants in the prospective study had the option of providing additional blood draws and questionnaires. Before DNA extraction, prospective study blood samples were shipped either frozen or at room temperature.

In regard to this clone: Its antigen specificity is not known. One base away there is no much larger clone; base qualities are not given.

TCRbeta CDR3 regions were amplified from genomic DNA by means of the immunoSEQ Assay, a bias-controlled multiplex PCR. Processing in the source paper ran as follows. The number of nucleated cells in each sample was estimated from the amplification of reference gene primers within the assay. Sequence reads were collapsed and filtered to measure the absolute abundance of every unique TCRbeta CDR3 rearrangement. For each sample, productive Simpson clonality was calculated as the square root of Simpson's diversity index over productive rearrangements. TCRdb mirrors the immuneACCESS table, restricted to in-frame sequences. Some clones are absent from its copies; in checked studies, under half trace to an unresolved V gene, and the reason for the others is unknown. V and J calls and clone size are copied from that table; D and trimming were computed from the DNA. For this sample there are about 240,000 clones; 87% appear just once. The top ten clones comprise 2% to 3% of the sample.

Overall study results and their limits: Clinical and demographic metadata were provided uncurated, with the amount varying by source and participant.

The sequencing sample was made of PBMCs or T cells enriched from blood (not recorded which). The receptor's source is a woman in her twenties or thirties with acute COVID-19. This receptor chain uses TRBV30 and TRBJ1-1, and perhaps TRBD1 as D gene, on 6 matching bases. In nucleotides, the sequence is TGTGCCTGGGTACGAGGGGCACGACAGGCGTCAAGGAGGAACACTGAAGCTTTCTTT. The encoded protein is CAWVRGARQASRRNTEAFF.